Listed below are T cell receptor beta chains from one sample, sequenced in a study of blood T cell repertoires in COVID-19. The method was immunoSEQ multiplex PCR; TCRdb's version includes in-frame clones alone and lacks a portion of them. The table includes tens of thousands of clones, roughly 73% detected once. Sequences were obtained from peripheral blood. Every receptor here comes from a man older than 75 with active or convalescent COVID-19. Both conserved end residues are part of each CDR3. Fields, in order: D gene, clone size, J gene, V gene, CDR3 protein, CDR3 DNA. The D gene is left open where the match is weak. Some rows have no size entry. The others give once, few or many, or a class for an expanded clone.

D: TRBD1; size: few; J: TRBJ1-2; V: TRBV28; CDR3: CASSSPGTGWGYTF; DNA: TGTGCCAGCTCCTCACCTGGGACAGGGTGGGGCTACACCTTC
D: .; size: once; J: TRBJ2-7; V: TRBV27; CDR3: CASSRDWTEGYEQYF; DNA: TGTGCCAGCAGTCGCGATTGGACAGAAGGATACGAGCAGTACTTC
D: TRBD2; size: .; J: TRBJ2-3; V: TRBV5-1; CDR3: CASSLNSGGTDTQYF; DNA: TGCGCCAGCAGCTTGAATAGCGGGGGCACAGATACGCAGTATTTT
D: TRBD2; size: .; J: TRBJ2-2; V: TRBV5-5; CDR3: CASSLALAANTGELFF; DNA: TGTGCCAGCAGCTTGGCACTAGCGGCGAACACCGGGGAGCTGTTTTTT
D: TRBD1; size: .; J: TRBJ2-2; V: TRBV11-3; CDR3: CASSPRQGTGELFF; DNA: TGTGCCAGCAGCCCCCGACAGGGGACCGGGGAGCTGTTTTTT
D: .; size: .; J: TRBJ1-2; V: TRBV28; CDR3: CASSLPANYGYTF; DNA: TGTGCCAGCAGTTTACCAGCTAACTATGGCTACACCTTC
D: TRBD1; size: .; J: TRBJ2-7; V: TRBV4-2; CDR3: CASSQASGTGHGEQYF; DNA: TGTGCCAGCAGCCAAGCCTCCGGGACAGGGCACGGCGAGCAGTACTTC
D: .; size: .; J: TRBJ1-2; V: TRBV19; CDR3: CASSIEPRAHYGYTF; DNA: TGTGCCAGTAGTATAGAACCCAGGGCCCACTATGGCTACACCTTC
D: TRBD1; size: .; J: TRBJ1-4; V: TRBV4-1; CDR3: CASSQDKGQGHEKLFF; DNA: TGCGCCAGCAGCCAAGATAAGGGACAGGGACATGAAAAACTGTTTTTT
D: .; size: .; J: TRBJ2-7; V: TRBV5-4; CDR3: CASSLTSGWAPSYEQYF; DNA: TGTGCCAGCAGCCTTACCAGCGGATGGGCCCCCTCCTACGAGCAGTACTTC
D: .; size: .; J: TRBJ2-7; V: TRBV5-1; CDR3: CASSLVAGGNYEQYF; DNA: TGCGCCAGCAGCTTGGTGGCAGGAGGAAACTACGAGCAGTACTTC
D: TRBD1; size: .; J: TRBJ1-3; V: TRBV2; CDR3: CASSLTGFGNTIYF; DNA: TGTGCCAGCAGTCTGACAGGGTTTGGAAACACCATATATTTT
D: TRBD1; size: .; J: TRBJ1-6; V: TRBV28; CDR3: CASRENRGRGNSPLHF; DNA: TGTGCCAGCAGGGAGAACAGGGGGCGCGGGAATTCACCCCTCCACTTT
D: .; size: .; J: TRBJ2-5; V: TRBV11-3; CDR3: CASRRGLSYQETQYF; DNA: TGTGCCAGCAGACGGGGACTGTCGTACCAAGAGACCCAGTACTTC
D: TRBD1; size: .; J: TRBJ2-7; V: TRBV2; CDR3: CASNPPSRTGIYEQYF; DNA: TGTGCCAGCAACCCTCCCTCCAGGACAGGAATCTACGAGCAGTACTTC
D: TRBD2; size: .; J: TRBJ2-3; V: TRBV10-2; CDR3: CAVTSGAASTDTQYF; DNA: TGCGCCGTAACTAGCGGGGCCGCTAGCACAGATACGCAGTATTTT
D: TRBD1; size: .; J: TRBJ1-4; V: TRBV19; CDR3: CASSNRGMNEKLFF; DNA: TGTGCCAGTAGTAACAGGGGGATGAATGAAAAACTGTTTTTT
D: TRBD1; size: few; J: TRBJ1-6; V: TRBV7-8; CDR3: CASTPRDREGSPLHF; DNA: TGTGCCAGCACCCCCCGGGACAGGGAGGGTTCACCCCTCCACTTT
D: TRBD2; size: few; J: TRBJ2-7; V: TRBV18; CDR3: CASSPRPGLAVGEQYF; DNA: TGTGCCAGCTCACCACGACCGGGACTAGCGGTAGGTGAGCAGTACTTC
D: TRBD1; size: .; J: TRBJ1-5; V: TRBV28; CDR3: CASIGTGPRPQHF; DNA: TGTGCCAGCATTGGGACAGGGCCTCGTCCCCAGCATTTT
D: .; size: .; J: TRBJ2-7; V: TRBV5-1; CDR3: CASSPVLGAEPYEQYF; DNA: TGCGCCAGCAGCCCGGTTCTGGGGGCGGAGCCCTACGAGCAGTACTTC
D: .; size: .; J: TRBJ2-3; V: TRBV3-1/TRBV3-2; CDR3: CASSQQGRGGTQYF; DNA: TGTGCCAGCAGCCAGCAGGGAAGGGGGGGTACGCAGTATTTT
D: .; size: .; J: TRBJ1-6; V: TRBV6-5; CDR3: CASSYSVRGYNSPLHF; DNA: TGTGCCAGCAGTTACTCGGTTAGGGGGTATAATTCACCCCTCCACTTT
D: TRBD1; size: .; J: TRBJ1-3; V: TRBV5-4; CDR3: CASSEQGAGNTIYF; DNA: TGTGCCAGCAGCGAACAGGGGGCTGGAAACACCATATATTTT
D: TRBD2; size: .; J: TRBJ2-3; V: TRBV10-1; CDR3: CASSGLAESTDTQYF; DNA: TGCGCCAGCAGTGGGCTAGCGGAAAGCACAGATACGCAGTATTTT
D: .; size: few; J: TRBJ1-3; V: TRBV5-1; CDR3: CASSPDLMRGNTIYF; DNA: TGCGCCAGCAGCCCGGACTTAATGAGGGGAAACACCATATATTTT
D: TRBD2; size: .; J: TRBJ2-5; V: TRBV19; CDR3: CASSIDWNSGPDQETQYF; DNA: TGTGCCAGTAGTATAGATTGGAATAGCGGGCCCGACCAGGAGACCCAGTACTTC